The 9 T cell receptor beta chains below all came from one sample that was sequenced in a study of OX40 agonist ivuxolimab in advanced cancers. Some clones are missing from TCRdb's copy, which holds only in-frame ones; the method was immunoSEQ multiplex PCR. The sample records tens of thousands of clones, more than 85% being singletons. The specimen was CD4+ or CD8+ T cells sorted from blood, collected in a trial of the OX40 agonist ivuxolimab. All receptors derive from an adult with an advanced solid tumor such as melanoma, head and neck, liver or kidney cancer.

The chain carries TRBV10-3 and TRBJ2-6, with TRBD2 as a possible D gene (6 bases). The germline CDR1 and CDR2 sequences are ENHRY and SYGVKD. V was clipped by 8 bases and J by 0 bases, with 14 bases between them. The CDR3 runs 16 residues. CDR3 protein: CAIGGLLSSGANVLTF. In nucleotides, the CDR3 is TGTGCCATCGGGGGACTGTTGAGCTCTGGGGCCAACGTCCTGACTTTC.

This clone was seen a few times. The chain uses TRBV5-1 and TRBJ2-5; 7 bases line up with TRBD1. V was clipped by 2 bases and J by 0 bases; unmatched bases: 7. Germline CDR1 and CDR2: SGHRS and YFSETQ. This CDR3 spans 16 amino acids. CDR3 amino acids: CASSLGTVLYQETQYF. CDR3 nucleotides: TGCGCCAGCAGCTTAGGGACAGTCCTGTACCAAGAGACCCAGTACTTC.

The genes are TRBV27 and TRBJ1-5; weak D call: TRBD1 (5 bases). V lost 6 bases to trimming and J lost 3 bases, with 15 bases between them. Germline loops: CDR1 MNHEY, CDR2 SMNVEV (reference sequence). CDR3 size: 15 residues. This CDR3 is CASSSGGVLNQPQHF. CDR3 in DNA: TGTGCCAGCAGCTCTGGAGGGGTTCTCAATCAGCCCCAGCATTTT.

In the case of this clone: The sample has other DNA sequences that encode this CDR3 too. The V gene is TRBV30, the J gene TRBJ2-2, with TRBD2 matching over 11 bases. The CDR3 length is 13 residues. The trim removed 5 bases at V and 4 bases at J, leaving 0 bases unmatched. CDR1 and CDR2 from the germline V gene are GTSNPN and SVGIG (reference sequence). This CDR3 reads CAWGLAGTGELFF. The CDR3, as DNA: TGTGCCTGGGGACTAGCGGGCACCGGGGAGCTGTTTTTT.

This chain uses TRBV29-1 with TRBJ1-4, with unresolved D. CDR3 length: 12 residues. V lost 3 bases, J lost 8 bases, and 10 bases lay in between. Germline CDR1 is SQVTM and CDR2 is ANQGSEA. The CDR3 spells CSVEGINEKLFF. The CDR3 bases are TGCAGCGTTGAGGGGATCAACGAAAAACTGTTTTTT.

This chain links TRBV27 with TRBJ2-7, with D maybe TRBD2 (5 bases). This CDR3 has 13 residues. Between the trimmed V and J ends, which lost 4 bases and 3 bases, there was a span of 10 bases. CDR1 is MNHEY and CDR2 is SMNVEV in the germline V gene (reference sequence). CDR3 coding DNA: TGTGCCAGCAGTTGGTTACGGGGCTACGAGCAGTACTTC. Protein sequence: CASSWLRGYEQYF.

V usage is TRBV4-3 and J usage is TRBJ2-7; TRBD2 agrees at 8 bases. Germline assignment: CDR1 LGHNA and CDR2 YSLEER. V lost 0 bases and J lost 2; bases outside the gene matches: 6. The CDR3 totals 16 residues. CDR3 coding DNA: TGCGCCAGCAGCCAAGATGTAGCGGGAATCACCTACGAGCAGTACTTC. Protein sequence: CASSQDVAGITYEQYF.

The V gene is TRBV7-2, the J gene TRBJ1-3, with D hard to call. The germline gives CDR1 SGHTA, CDR2 FQGNSA. CDR3 length equals 15 residues. The V end was cut by 2 bases, the J end by 4 bases, with 12 bases between. The CDR3 loop reads CASSLLFSSGNTIYF. The DNA for the CDR3 is TGTGCCAGCAGCTTACTTTTCAGCTCAGGAAACACCATATATTTT. Full variable domain (remainder filled in from reference TRBV7-2 and TRBJ1-3): GAGVSQSPSNKVTEKGKDVELRCDPISGHTALYWYRQSLGQGLEFLIYFQGNSAPDKSGLPSDRFSAERTGGSVSTLTIQRTQQEDSAVYLCASSLLFSSGNTIYFGEGSWLTVV.

The genes are TRBV5-1 and TRBJ1-4; TRBD1 aligns across 7 bases. Unmatched junction bases numbered 2, after V lost 3 bases and J lost 0 bases. The length of the CDR3 is 15 residues. Germline CDR1 SGHRS, CDR2 YFSETQ. CDR3 in DNA: TGCGCCAGCAGCTCCCAGGGGGCAACTAATGAAAAACTGTTTTTT. It specifies CASSSQGATNEKLFF. Full variable domain (rest looked up from reference TRBV5-1 and TRBJ1-4): KAGVTQTPRYLIKTRGQQVTLSCSPISGHRSVSWYQQTPGQGLQFLFEYFSETQRNKGNFPGRFSGRQFSNSRSEMNVSTLELGDSALYLCASSSQGATNEKLFFGSGTQLSVL.